The clone carrying this TCR beta chain appeared a few times. The CDR3 loop spans 14 amino acids. The germline V gene has CDR1 KGHSH and CDR2 LQKENI. V lost 8 bases to trimming and J lost 6 bases, with 17 bases between them. In the authors' methods: Reference gene primer amplification yielded estimated nucleated cell counts. Here immunoSEQ multiplex PCR was the method, and the copy in TCRdb shows in-frame clones only, minus some. The V and J calls and the clone size are those of that table, but D and trimming were determined from the DNA. The sample shows around 220,000 clones, roughly 89% of them seen only once. This entry is derived from a study of blood T cell repertoires in COVID-19. Study-wide background: From T cells, B-cell-depleted T cells, or PBMCs came the material, which was cDNA or gDNA.

Those enrolled, adults aged roughly 18 to 95 years, came from fewer than 25 US areas. Participants were placed into cohorts based on the clinical history they reported. The receptor comes from a woman between 35 and 50 years old who had recovered from COVID-19. This chain links TRBV18 with TRBJ1-5, with TRBD1 as a possible D gene (5 bases). The sample was PBMCs or T cells enriched from blood (not recorded which). CDR3 residues: CASTTGGAVQPQHF. The CDR3 DNA reads as TGTGCCAGCACGACCGGAGGGGCGGTTCAGCCCCAGCATTTT.